This T cell receptor beta chain is drawn from a study of cytomegalovirus exposure and HLA in healthy donors. The table lists this clone with a count of one. Use of 60 Vbeta and 13 Jbeta primers characterized the PCR. Here immunoSEQ multiplex PCR was the method, and the copy in TCRdb shows in-frame clones only, minus some. Of some 91,000 clones listed, approximately 76% were seen once; the top ten hold about 6.6%. This CDR3 is 14 amino acids long. Germline CDR1 LNHDA, CDR2 SQIVND (reference sequence). Between the trimmed V and J ends, which lost 8 bases and 1 base, there was a span of 14 bases. The clonotype originates from a man aged 40-49 years in good health and CMV-seropositive. The V gene is TRBV19, the J gene TRBJ1-2; a weak D match, TRBD1 (6 bases). Sequenced sample: PBMCs. CDR3 in DNA: TGTGCCAGTGGGGGGGCTTTTAGTAACTATGGCTACACCTTC. Translated, it gives CASGGAFSNYGYTF.